This TCR beta chain was profiled in a study of blood T cells in healthy people across ages. Study information: Template switching captured about one barcoded beta molecule per two T cells.

Healthy Caucasians from Russia aged about 6 to 100 served as donors. This clonotype was observed many times. Primed by a sample-barcoded 5' primer and a J-beta primer mix, a second PCR proceeded for about 7 to 11 cycles. Each single sample gave us at least 2.5 million CDR3-containing paired-end reads. Each CDR3 protein is one row after TCRdb ran MiXCR on the 5' RACE reads. The sample records around 1,100,000 distinct CDR3 sequences, roughly two fifths being singletons. The CDR3 loop spans 17 amino acids. Germline V gene lookup returns CDR1 SGHAT and CDR2 FQNNGV. The trim removed 5 bases at V and 3 bases at J, leaving 11 bases unmatched.

Sequenced sample: blood. This TCR was sampled from a young man in good health. The chain links TRBV11-2 to TRBJ2-4, with TRBD1 matching over 9 bases. The CDR3 reads CASSRIQGARGKNIQYF. The CDR3 DNA sequence: TGTGCCAGCAGCAGAATACAGGGGGCGAGGGGCAAAAACATTCAGTACTTC.